Listed below are T cell receptor beta chains from one sample, sequenced in a study of blood T cell repertoires in COVID-19. Produced via immunoSEQ multiplex PCR; TCRdb's table is partial and in-frame only. The data show approximately 150,000 clones, around nine tenths seen once. Sequenced: peripheral blood. Source of these receptors: a woman in her fifties or sixties with active or convalescent COVID-19. CDR3s include the opening cysteine and the closing phenylalanine or tryptophan. The D gene is left open where the match is weak. The size of a clone is reported for some rows only, either as once, few or many, or as a class for expanded clones.

>TRBV9|TRBJ2-5|.|.
CASSTVGGQVQETQYF
TGTGCCAGCAGCACCGTGGGGGGGCAGGTGCAAGAGACCCAGTACTTC
>TRBV6-6|TRBJ2-1|.|TRBD1
CASTVGQYNEQFF
TGTGCCAGCACCGTGGGACAGTACAATGAGCAGTTCTTC
>TRBV6-6|TRBJ1-1|.|.
CASSYSMARANTEAFF
TGTGCCAGCAGTTACTCGATGGCCAGGGCGAACACTGAAGCTTTCTTT
>TRBV2|TRBJ1-5|.|TRBD1
CASSELGTGVNQPQHF
TGTGCCAGCAGCGAGCTCGGGACAGGGGTCAATCAGCCCCAGCATTTT
>TRBV28|TRBJ2-1|once|TRBD2
CASSYGTSGINEQFF
TGTGCCAGCAGTTATGGGACTAGCGGGATCAATGAGCAGTTCTTC
>TRBV6-2/TRBV6-3|TRBJ2-7|.|TRBD2
CASSPRLAGGPNEQYF
TGTGCCAGCAGTCCCCGACTAGCGGGAGGGCCCAACGAGCAGTACTTC
>TRBV19|TRBJ2-2|few|.
CATNSGFANTGELFF
TGTGCCACCAATTCAGGGTTCGCGAACACCGGGGAGCTGTTTTTT
>TRBV7-8|TRBJ2-1|.|TRBD2
CASSSPTSGSYNEQFF
TGTGCCAGCAGCTCCCCGACTAGCGGGTCTTACAATGAGCAGTTCTTC
>TRBV7-2|TRBJ2-5|.|TRBD2
CASSRTRQETQYF
TGTGCCAGCAGCAGGACTAGGCAAGAGACCCAGTACTTC
>TRBV7-2|TRBJ2-3|.|TRBD1
CASSLGLQGAWDTQYF
TGTGCCAGCAGCTTAGGTTTACAGGGGGCTTGGGATACGCAGTATTTT
>TRBV19|TRBJ2-7|.|TRBD2
CASSSGGLIYEQYF
TGTGCCAGTAGTTCCGGGGGACTAATCTACGAGCAGTACTTC
>TRBV3-1/TRBV3-2|TRBJ2-1|.|.
CASSQGDWTALIF
TGTGCCAGCAGCCAAGGGGATTGGACAGCACTGATCTTC
>TRBV4-2|TRBJ2-3|.|.
CASSQARAYTDTQYF
TGTGCCAGCAGCCAGGCGCGGGCTTACACAGATACGCAGTATTTT
>TRBV5-1|TRBJ1-4|.|.
CASSEHTGEKLFF
TGCGCCAGCAGCGAACACACAGGGGAAAAACTGTTTTTT
>TRBV19|TRBJ2-2|few|.
CASSMVAGTYTGELFF
TGTGCCAGTAGTATGGTCGCGGGAACCTACACCGGGGAGCTGTTTTTT
>TRBV7-9|TRBJ2-7|few|TRBD1
CASSPRDRGHEQYF
TGTGCCAGCAGCCCCCGGGACAGGGGCCACGAGCAGTACTTC
>TRBV11-2|TRBJ2-1|once|TRBD2
CASSSTSALNEQFF
TGTGCCAGCAGCTCGACTAGCGCCCTGAATGAGCAGTTCTTC
>TRBV2|TRBJ2-5|.|TRBD1
CASSGPGQGGRQETQYF
TGTGCCAGCAGTGGGCCGGGACAGGGTGGCCGACAAGAGACCCAGTACTTC
>TRBV28|TRBJ2-2|.|TRBD2
CASSLLPGRANTGELFF
TGTGCCAGCAGTTTACTGCCCGGGAGGGCGAACACCGGGGAGCTGTTTTTT
>TRBV13|TRBJ1-2|.|.
CASSSGVTDYGYTF
TGTGCCAGCAGCAGCGGGGTGACGGACTATGGCTACACCTTC
>TRBV5-4|TRBJ1-2|.|.
CASSLTGPDLAIYGYTF
TGTGCCAGCAGCTTGACAGGACCCGATCTGGCTATATATGGCTACACCTTC
>TRBV7-2|TRBJ2-5|.|TRBD2
CASSLVRLVAGGVPETQYF
TGTGCCAGCAGCTTAGTCCGATTGGTGGCGGGGGGGGTCCCAGAGACCCAGTACTTC
>TRBV9|TRBJ2-3|.|TRBD2
CASSVGGGGPVDTQYF
TGTGCCAGCAGCGTTGGGGGCGGGGGGCCCGTGGATACGCAGTATTTT
>TRBV29-1|TRBJ1-6|few|.
CSVQWTYNSPLHF
TGCAGCGTTCAGTGGACTTATAATTCACCCCTCCACTTT
>TRBV6-5|TRBJ2-6|.|TRBD2
CASTSGGSGANVLTF
TGTGCCAGCACCAGCGGGGGCTCTGGGGCCAACGTCCTGACTTTC
>TRBV5-1|TRBJ1-1|.|.
CASSLEAGALNTEAFF
TGCGCCAGCAGCTTGGAAGCAGGGGCCCTGAACACTGAAGCTTTCTTT
>TRBV14|TRBJ1-2|.|TRBD1
CASSQALRGQGGYTF
TGTGCCAGCAGCCAAGCTTTACGTGGACAGGGCGGCTACACCTTC
>TRBV3-1/TRBV3-2|TRBJ1-2|.|.
CASSQVLYGYTF
TGTGCCAGCAGCCAAGTCCTATATGGCTACACCTTC
>TRBV7-2|TRBJ1-1|.|.
CASSLGQVYEAFF
TGTGCCAGCAGCCTAGGACAAGTCTATGAAGCTTTCTTT
>TRBV11-2|TRBJ1-2|.|.
CASSLSGKIYGYTF
TGTGCCAGCAGCCTATCAGGGAAAATATATGGCTACACCTTC
>TRBV6-5|TRBJ1-2|many|TRBD1
CASRPGTGEDGYTF
TGTGCCAGCAGACCCGGGACAGGGGAGGATGGCTACACCTTC
>TRBV28|TRBJ2-7|.|.
CASSLAGSRAYEQYF
TGTGCCAGCAGTTTGGCGGGGTCGCGGGCCTACGAGCAGTACTTC
>TRBV30|TRBJ1-1|.|.
CAWMRENTEAFF
TGTGCCTGGATGAGGGAAAACACTGAAGCTTTCTTT
>TRBV6-2/TRBV6-3|TRBJ1-2|once|.
CASSKARVWSYGYTF
TGTGCCAGCAGCAAGGCCCGGGTCTGGTCGTATGGCTACACCTTC
>TRBV3-1/TRBV3-2|TRBJ2-7|.|TRBD1
CASSRQGYEQYF
TGTGCCAGCAGTCGACAGGGCTACGAGCAGTACTTC
>TRBV10-1|TRBJ1-5|.|.
CARGQTPSSHSNQPQHF
TGCGCCAGGGGACAAACACCGAGCTCCCATAGCAATCAGCCCCAGCATTTT
>TRBV11-2|TRBJ2-7|.|.
CASSPGEAQYF
TGTGCCAGCAGCCCTGGGGAGGCGCAGTACTTC
>TRBV19|TRBJ2-3|.|.
CASSSDHFNTQYF
TGTGCCAGTAGTAGCGATCATTTTAATACGCAGTATTTT
>TRBV27|TRBJ1-3|once|.
CASRGARGRSGNTIYF
TGTGCCAGCAGGGGGGCCAGGGGTCGTTCTGGAAACACCATATATTTT
>TRBV5-6|TRBJ2-7|.|.
CASSLGDFVNYEQYF
TGTGCCAGCAGCTTGGGGGACTTCGTCAACTACGAGCAGTACTTC
>TRBV14|TRBJ1-1|.|TRBD1
CASSRSRGTEAFF
TGTGCCAGCAGCCGCTCCAGGGGGACTGAAGCTTTCTTT
>TRBV11-2|TRBJ1-2|once|TRBD1
CASSLDPQGEGYTF
TGTGCCAGCAGCTTAGATCCACAGGGGGAGGGCTACACCTTC
>TRBV5-1|TRBJ2-7|.|.
CASSLDWGDEQYF
TGCGCCAGCAGCTTGGATTGGGGGGACGAGCAGTACTTC
>TRBV5-1|TRBJ1-2|.|TRBD1
CASSPGQSYGYTF
TGCGCCAGCAGCCCGGGACAGTCCTATGGCTACACCTTC